This TCR beta chain appears in the sequencing data of a study of sequential checkpoint blockade in melanoma. The study, taken as a whole, reports: Response in arm A was associated with pretreatment TIL clonality.

The CDR3 spans 15 residues. Germline V gives CDR1 MNHGY, CDR2 SAAAGT. The V and J ends lost 5 bases and 3 bases respectively, with 17 bases between them. The sample's treatment: randomized to nivolumab then ipilimumab (arm A) or the reverse (arm B). Profiling relied on immunoSEQ multiplex PCR, and the TCRdb table lists in-frame clones only, not all of them. The sample contains approximately 2,300 clones, under 30% of which appear only once. In its sample, this clone was seen a few times. Its antigen remains unknown. This rearrangement joins TRBV6-8 to TRBJ2-7; possible D gene TRBD2, 7 bases. The sequenced sample was tumor tissue (inferred from file names), obtained from a patient given nivolumab and ipilimumab in sequence. This sequence originates from a human donor with melanoma. The CDR3 nucleotides read TGTGCCAGCAGTCTAGGGGGGGGTGAGGACTACGAGCAGTACTTC. Amino acid sequence: CASSLGGGEDYEQYF.